Below, 14 T cell receptor beta chains from the same sample are listed, as sequenced in a study of radiotherapy plus CTLA-4 blockade in lung cancer. Sequencing used immunoSEQ multiplex PCR; TCRdb keeps in-frame clones, though not all of them. This table holds about 77,000 clones, roughly 70% found once. Sequencing used peripheral blood, obtained from a patient treated with radiotherapy plus ipilimumab. These receptor sequences come from a human donor with non-small cell lung cancer whose response to radiotherapy plus ipilimumab could not be evaluated.

The rearrangement uses TRBV5-4 and TRBJ2-1; 13 positions match TRBD2. Per the germline V gene, CDR1 is SGHNT and CDR2 is YYREEE (reference sequence). The CDR3 totals 15 residues. V lost 6 bases to trimming and J lost 10 bases; unmatched junction nucleotides: 10. The DNA of the CDR3 is TGTGCCAGCACCACCGGACTAGCGGGAGTCTACGAGCAGTTCTTC. Amino acids: CASTTGLAGVYEQFF.

The sample holds a few counts of this clone. This chain joins TRBV7-9 and TRBJ2-7; D may be TRBD1 (5 bases). Germline V gene data show CDR1 as SEHNR and CDR2 as FQNEAQ (reference sequence). V was clipped by 7 bases and J by 5 bases, with 18 bases between them. There are 14 residues in the CDR3. CDR3 residues: CASTKSDSRDEQYF. The CDR3 DNA is TGTGCCAGCACCAAGTCCGACAGTAGGGACGAGCAGTACTTC. The full variable domain, its missing parts supplied by reference TRBV7-9 and TRBJ2-7, is DTGVSQNPRHKITKRGQNVTFRCDPISEHNRLYWYRQTLGQGPEFLTYFQNEAQLEKSRLLSDRFSAERPKGSFSTLEIQRTEQGDSAMYLCASTKSDSRDEQYFGPGTRLTVT.

This rearrangement joins TRBV2 to TRBJ2-7, with TRBD2 identical over 14 bases. The CDR3 totals 14 residues. The germline V gene has CDR1 SNHLY and CDR2 FYNNEI. V lost 4 bases to trimming and J lost 5 bases; unmatched junction nucleotides: 1. The CDR3 DNA is TGTGCCAGCAGTGGACTAGCGGGGGGGCACGAGCAGTACTTC. As protein: CASSGLAGGHEQYF. The full variable domain, rest sourced from reference TRBV2 and TRBJ2-7, is EPEVTQTPSHQVTQMGQEVILRCVPISNHLYFYWYRQILGQKVEFLVSFYNNEISEKSEIFDDQFSVERPDGSNFTLKIRSTKLEDSAMYFCASSGLAGGHEQYFGPGTRLTVT.

This clone appeared a few times. Other DNA sequences of this sample code for an identical CDR3. The chain is built from TRBV2 and TRBJ1-1; possible D gene TRBD1, 5 bases. Germline lookup yields CDR1 SNHLY and CDR2 FYNNEI. V was cut by 4 bases and J by 2 bases, with 8 bases left in between. The CDR3 covers 13 residues. The CDR3 region has the DNA TGTGCCAGCAGTGGTGACAGTAACACTGAAGCTTTCTTT. The encoded protein is CASSGDSNTEAFF.

This sequence joins TRBV14 and TRBJ2-3; 10 bases map to TRBD2. The trim removed 4 bases at V and 3 bases at J, leaving 13 bases unmatched. CDR1 is SGHDN and CDR2 is FVKESK in the germline V gene. The CDR3 loop spans 18 amino acids. CDR3 nucleotide sequence: TGTGCCAGCAGCCGGAAATGGGGCCTAGCGGGAGTAACAGATACGCAGTATTTT. Amino acid sequence: CASSRKWGLAGVTDTQYF.

The chain carries TRBV27 and TRBJ1-1; maybe TRBD1 (5 bases). The CDR3 loop spans 13 amino acids. The germline CDR1 and CDR2 sequences are MNHEY and SMNVEV (reference sequence). The germline V and J ends were trimmed by 5 bases and 10 bases, with 17 bases remaining between them. In DNA, the CDR3 is TGTGCCAGCAGTCCTACCTCCAGGGCAGGAGCTTTCTTT. Translating it yields CASSPTSRAGAFF.

V gene TRBV18 combines with J gene TRBJ1-1, with TRBD1 matching over 7 bases. Germline assignment: CDR1 KGHSH and CDR2 LQKENI. Unmatched junction bases numbered 5, after V lost 4 bases and J lost 3 bases. This CDR3 comprises 14 residues. The CDR3 protein is CASSRDREDTEAFF. CDR3 sequence (DNA): TGTGCCAGCTCACGCGACAGGGAAGACACTGAAGCTTTCTTT.

The CDR3 DNA follows: TGCGCCGGCCACAGGGGGCGTTCTTTTGAAGCTTTCTTT. It yields the protein CAGHRGRSFEAFF. The chain is built from TRBV10-1 and TRBJ1-1; 9 nucleotides line up with TRBD1. CDR1 is WNHNN and CDR2 is SYGVQD in the germline V gene (reference sequence). The ends lost 11 bases at V and 7 bases at J; junction bases unmatched: 11. The CDR3 is made up of 13 amino acids.

The rearrangement links TRBV6-1 to TRBJ2-3; TRBD1 is a possible D gene (5 bases). This CDR3 is 11 amino acids long. V gave up 11 bases and J gave up 3 bases, with 9 bases separating them. Germline V CDR1 and CDR2: MNHNS, SASEGT. The CDR3 protein is CAYRRTDTQYF. The CDR3 DNA is TGTGCCTACAGGAGAACAGATACGCAGTATTTT.

V and J are TRBV4-2 and TRBJ1-4, with D uncertain. The CDR3 length is 12 residues. Germline CDR1 and CDR2: LGHNA and YNFKEQ. Trimming took off 0 bases at V and 11 bases at J, with 7 bases between the two ends. The CDR3 DNA sequence: TGTGCCAGCAGCCAAGATGGACTGAAACTGTTTTTT. It translates to CASSQDGLKLFF.

This clone came up a few times. This chain joins TRBV5-6 and TRBJ2-1; 9 bases are shared with TRBD1. The J segment lost 5 bases and the V segment lost 4 bases, leaving 4 bases of the junction unmatched. Germline lookup yields CDR1 SGHDT and CDR2 YYEEEE. CDR3 length: 14 residues. The CDR3 is CASSGRDRDNEQFF. As DNA, the CDR3 is TGTGCCAGCAGCGGCCGGGACAGGGACAATGAGCAGTTCTTC.

The rearrangement joins TRBV5-6 to TRBJ2-6; no firm D call. Germline-derived CDR1 and CDR2 are SGHDT and YYEEEE. The CDR3 length is 15 residues. Deletions cut 4 bases from V and 0 bases from J, with 8 bases between. The CDR3 loop reads CASSAPNSGANVLTF. The CDR3, as DNA: TGTGCCAGCAGCGCACCTAACTCTGGGGCCAACGTCCTGACTTTC.

The chain has TRBV10-1 and TRBJ1-1; D ambiguous. Germline assignment: CDR1 WNHNN and CDR2 SYGVQD (reference sequence). V was cut by 6 bases and J by 3 bases, with 14 bases left in between. This CDR3 is built from 14 residues. CDR3 in DNA: TGCGCCAGCAGCGTACAGAGAATGGACACTGAAGCTTTCTTT. Translated, it gives CASSVQRMDTEAFF.

The chain joins TRBV11-3 to TRBJ2-1; D gene ambiguous. From germline, CDR1 is SGHNT and CDR2 YENEEA. Trimming left V 6 bases short and J 9 bases short, with 9 bases between. There are 11 residues in the CDR3. As DNA, the CDR3 is TGTGCCAGCAGTATTTTATTTGAGCAGTTCTTC. It yields the protein CASSILFEQFF.